This T cell receptor beta chain is from a study of radiotherapy plus CTLA-4 blockade in lung cancer. Study background: Objective responses arose in roughly 20% of patients, and 25% to 35% experienced disease control. Study outcomes and limitations: Blood-borne expansion of tumor-derived TCR clones followed radiotherapy plus ipilimumab.

Clones were sequenced by immunoSEQ multiplex PCR, and TCRdb holds only the in-frame ones, with some missing. This table has around 86,000 clones, under 85% appearing once. CDR1 is GTSNPN and CDR2 is SVGIG in the germline V gene (reference sequence). This CDR3 is built from 12 residues. Trimming shortened V by 4 bases and J by 7 bases, and 14 bases separated the two germline ends. With ipilimumab providing CTLA-4 blockade, focal radiation was administered to patients who had chemo-refractory metastatic non-small-cell lung cancer. On this clone: Its antigen is still unknown.

The sequence was collected from a human donor with non-small cell lung cancer who had stable disease on radiotherapy plus ipilimumab. This rearrangement joins TRBV30 to TRBJ2-7; tentative D call: TRBD1 (5 bases). This material consisted of peripheral blood, taken from a patient treated with radiotherapy plus ipilimumab. This CDR3 reads CAWKSRVGEQYF. As DNA, the CDR3 is TGTGCCTGGAAGAGCAGGGTGGGGGAGCAGTACTTC.